A selection of T cell receptor beta chains follows, all from one sample in a study of post-analysis software for immune sequencing data. MiXCR, run by TCRdb on the PCR reads, gives a single entry per CDR3 protein. The profile shows more than 500,000 distinct CDR3 sequences, about a third of them singletons. The sequenced sample was blood. These receptors were taken from a girl aged 2-17 years with multiple sclerosis. Each CDR3 is given with its conserved first and last residue. A D gene is named only where the DNA matches it firmly. Rows may omit the clone size; those that give it use once, few, many or a size class.

TRBJ2-5,-,TRBV20-1,-,TGCAGTGCTAGAGATCAGGCGATCCCCGACGAGACCCAGTACTTC,CSARDQAIPDETQYF
TRBJ2-1,-,TRBV4-2,-,TGTGCCAGCAGCCAAGTCCGGGGTAACCGAGAGACCCAGTTCTTC,CASSQVRGNRETQFF
TRBJ2-4,-,TRBV2,TRBD2,TGTGCCAGCAGTGTAGGGCTAGCGGGGGGGACACTAGCCAAAAACATTCAGTACTTC,CASSVGLAGGTLAKNIQYF
TRBJ2-6,-,TRBV28,-,TGTGCCAGCAGTGTTAGGAGCTCTGGGGCCAACGTCCTGACTTTC,CASSVRSSGANVLTF
TRBJ1-1,few,TRBV29-1,-,TGCAGCGTTGAAGCGGGACACCTGAACACTGAAGCTTTCTTT,CSVEAGHLNTEAFF
TRBJ1-2,few,TRBV5-1,-,TGCGCCAGCTCAGAGGTCCTGATATTAAACTATGGCTACACCTTC,CASSEVLILNYGYTF
TRBJ2-3,-,TRBV7-9,TRBD2,TGTGCCAGCAGCTTAGGAGGCCTAGCGGGGGTCACAGATACGCAGTATTTT,CASSLGGLAGVTDTQYF
TRBJ2-7,-,TRBV5-1,TRBD2,TGCGCCAGCAGCCCTGTAGCGGGGGCCTCCGAGCAGTACTTC,CASSPVAGASEQYF
TRBJ2-3,once,TRBV3-1,-,TGTGCCAGCAGCCAACTCCGACCCTTCACAGATACGCAGTATTTT,CASSQLRPFTDTQYF
TRBJ1-2,-,TRBV20-1,-,TGCAGTGCTAGTTCCCCCTGGGTTGGCTACACCTTC,CSASSPWVGYTF